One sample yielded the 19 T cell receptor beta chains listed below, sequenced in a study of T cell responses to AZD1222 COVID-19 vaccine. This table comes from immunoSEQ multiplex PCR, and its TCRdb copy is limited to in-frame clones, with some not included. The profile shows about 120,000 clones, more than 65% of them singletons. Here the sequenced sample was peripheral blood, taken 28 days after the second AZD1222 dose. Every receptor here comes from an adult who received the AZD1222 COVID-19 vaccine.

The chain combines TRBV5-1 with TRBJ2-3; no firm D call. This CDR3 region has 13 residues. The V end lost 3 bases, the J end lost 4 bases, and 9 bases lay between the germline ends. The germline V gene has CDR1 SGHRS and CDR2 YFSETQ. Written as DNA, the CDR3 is TGCGCCAGCAGCTCAGTCGGCTCAGATACGCAGTATTTT. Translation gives CASSSVGSDTQYF.

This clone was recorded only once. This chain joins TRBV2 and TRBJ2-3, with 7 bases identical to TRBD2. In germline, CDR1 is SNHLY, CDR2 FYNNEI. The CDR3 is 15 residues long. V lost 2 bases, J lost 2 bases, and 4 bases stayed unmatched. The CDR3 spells CASSESGGFTDTQYF. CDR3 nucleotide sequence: TGTGCCAGCAGTGAATCGGGGGGATTCACAGATACGCAGTATTTT.

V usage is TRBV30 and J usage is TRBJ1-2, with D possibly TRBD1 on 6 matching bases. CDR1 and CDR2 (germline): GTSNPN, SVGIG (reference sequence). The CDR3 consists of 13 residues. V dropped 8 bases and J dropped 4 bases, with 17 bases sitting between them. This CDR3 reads CAIQGAVSYGYTF. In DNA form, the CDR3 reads TGTGCCATACAGGGTGCAGTTAGCTATGGCTACACCTTC. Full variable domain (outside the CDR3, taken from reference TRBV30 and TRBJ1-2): SQTIHQWPATLVQPVGSPLSLECTVEGTSNPNLYWYRQAAGRGLQLLFYSVGIGQISSEVPQNLSASRPQDRQFILSSKKLLLSDSGFYLCAIQGAVSYGYTFGSGTRLTVV.

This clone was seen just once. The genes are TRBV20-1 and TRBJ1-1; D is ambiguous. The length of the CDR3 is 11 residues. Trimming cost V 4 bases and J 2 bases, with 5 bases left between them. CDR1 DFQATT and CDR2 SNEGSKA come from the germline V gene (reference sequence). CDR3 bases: TGCAGTGCTACTGTAAACACTGAAGCTTTCTTT. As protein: CSATVNTEAFF.

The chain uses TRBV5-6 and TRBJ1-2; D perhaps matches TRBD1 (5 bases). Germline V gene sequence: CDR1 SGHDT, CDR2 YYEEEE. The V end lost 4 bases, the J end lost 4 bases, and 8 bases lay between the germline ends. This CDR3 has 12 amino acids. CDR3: CASSPGTYGYTF. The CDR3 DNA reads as TGTGCCAGCAGCCCTGGGACCTATGGCTACACCTTC.

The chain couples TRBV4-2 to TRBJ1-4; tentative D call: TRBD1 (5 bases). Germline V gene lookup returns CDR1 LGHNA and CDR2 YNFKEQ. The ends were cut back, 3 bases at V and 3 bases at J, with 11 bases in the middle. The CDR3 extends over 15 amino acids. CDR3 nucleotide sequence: TGTGCCAGCAGCCACCCGGGACGGGCTAATGAAAAACTGTTTTTT. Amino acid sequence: CASSHPGRANEKLFF.

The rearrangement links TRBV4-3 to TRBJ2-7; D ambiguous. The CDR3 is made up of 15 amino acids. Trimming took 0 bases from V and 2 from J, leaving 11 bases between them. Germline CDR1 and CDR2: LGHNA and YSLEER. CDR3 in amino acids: CASSQEKSGAYEQYF. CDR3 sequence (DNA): TGCGCCAGCAGCCAAGAAAAATCTGGGGCCTACGAGCAGTACTTC.

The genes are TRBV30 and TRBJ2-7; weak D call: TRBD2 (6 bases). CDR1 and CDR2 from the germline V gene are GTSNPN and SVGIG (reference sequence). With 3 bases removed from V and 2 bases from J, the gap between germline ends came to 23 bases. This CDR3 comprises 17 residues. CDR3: CAWSNIFGRGDPYEQYF. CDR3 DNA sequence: TGTGCCTGGAGCAACATCTTTGGGCGGGGAGACCCCTACGAGCAGTACTTC.

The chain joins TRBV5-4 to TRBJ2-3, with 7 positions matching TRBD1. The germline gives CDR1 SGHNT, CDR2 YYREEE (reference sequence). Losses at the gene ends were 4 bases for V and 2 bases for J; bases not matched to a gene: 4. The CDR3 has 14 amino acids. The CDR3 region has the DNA TGTGCCAGCAGCCGGGGACAGCCCACAGATACGCAGTATTTT. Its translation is CASSRGQPTDTQYF. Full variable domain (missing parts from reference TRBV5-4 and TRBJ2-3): ETGVTQSPTHLIKTRGQQVTLRCSSQSGHNTVSWYQQALGQGPQFIFQYYREEENGRGNFPPRFSGLQFPNYSSELNVNALELDDSALYLCASSRGQPTDTQYFGPGTRLTVL.

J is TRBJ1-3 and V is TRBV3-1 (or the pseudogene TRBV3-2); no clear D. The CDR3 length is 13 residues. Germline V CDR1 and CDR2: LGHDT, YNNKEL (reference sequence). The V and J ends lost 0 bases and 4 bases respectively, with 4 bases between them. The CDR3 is CASSQDGGNTIYF. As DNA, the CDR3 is TGTGCCAGCAGCCAAGATGGGGGAAACACCATATATTTT.

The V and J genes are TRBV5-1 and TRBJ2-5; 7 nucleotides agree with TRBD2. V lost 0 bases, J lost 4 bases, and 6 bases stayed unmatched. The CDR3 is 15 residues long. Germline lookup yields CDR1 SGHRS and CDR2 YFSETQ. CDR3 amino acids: CASSLAGAGSETQYF. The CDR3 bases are TGCGCCAGCAGCTTGGCTGGAGCGGGGTCAGAGACCCAGTACTTC.

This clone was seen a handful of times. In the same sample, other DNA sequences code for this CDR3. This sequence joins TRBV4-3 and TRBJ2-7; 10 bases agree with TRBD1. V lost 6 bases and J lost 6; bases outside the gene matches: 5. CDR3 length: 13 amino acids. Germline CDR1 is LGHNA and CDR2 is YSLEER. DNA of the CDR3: TGCGCCAGCAGTCCCTGGACAGGGGGCGAGCAGTACTTC. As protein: CASSPWTGGEQYF.

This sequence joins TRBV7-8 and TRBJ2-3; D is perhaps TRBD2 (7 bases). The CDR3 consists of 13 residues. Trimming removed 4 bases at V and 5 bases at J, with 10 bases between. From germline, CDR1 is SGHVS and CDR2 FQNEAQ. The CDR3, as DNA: TGTGCCAGCAGCTGGGGAGGGGGAGATACGCAGTATTTT. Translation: CASSWGGGDTQYF. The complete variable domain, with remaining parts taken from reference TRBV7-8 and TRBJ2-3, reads GAGVSQSPRYKVAKRGQDVALRCDPISGHVSLFWYQQALGQGPEFLTYFQNEAQLDKSGLPSDRFFAERPEGSVSTLKIQRTQQEDSAVYLCASSWGGGDTQYFGPGTRLTVL.

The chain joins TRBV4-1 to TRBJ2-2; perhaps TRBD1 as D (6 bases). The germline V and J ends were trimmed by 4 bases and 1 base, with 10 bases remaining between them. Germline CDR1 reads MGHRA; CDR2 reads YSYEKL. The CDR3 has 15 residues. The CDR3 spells CASSRGHLNTGELFF. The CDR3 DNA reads TGCGCCAGCAGCCGGGGACATTTGAACACCGGGGAGCTGTTTTTT.

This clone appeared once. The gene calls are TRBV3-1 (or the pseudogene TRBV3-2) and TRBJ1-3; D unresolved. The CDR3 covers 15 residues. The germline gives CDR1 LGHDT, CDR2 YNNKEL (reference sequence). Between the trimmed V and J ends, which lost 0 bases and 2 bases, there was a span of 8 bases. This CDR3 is CASSQERPAGNTIYF. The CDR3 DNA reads TGTGCCAGCAGCCAAGAAAGGCCAGCTGGAAACACCATATATTTT.

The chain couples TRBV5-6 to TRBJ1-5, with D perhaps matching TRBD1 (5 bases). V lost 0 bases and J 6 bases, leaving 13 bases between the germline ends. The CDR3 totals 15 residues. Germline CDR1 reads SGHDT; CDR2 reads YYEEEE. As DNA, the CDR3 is TGTGCCAGCAGCTTGGCTGGGGGAGGCGGTCAGCCCCAGCATTTT. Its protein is CASSLAGGGGQPQHF.

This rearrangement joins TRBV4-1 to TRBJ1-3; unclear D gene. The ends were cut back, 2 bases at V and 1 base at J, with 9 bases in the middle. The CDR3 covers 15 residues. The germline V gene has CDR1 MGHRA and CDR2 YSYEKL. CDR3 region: CASSQPRTSGNTIYF. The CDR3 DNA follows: TGCGCCAGCAGCCAACCCAGAACATCTGGAAACACCATATATTTT.

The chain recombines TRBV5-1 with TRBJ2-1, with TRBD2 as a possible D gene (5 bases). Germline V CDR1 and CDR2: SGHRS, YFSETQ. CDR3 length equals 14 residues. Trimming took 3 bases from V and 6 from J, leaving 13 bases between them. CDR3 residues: CASSSAGSRNEQFF. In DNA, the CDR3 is TGCGCCAGCAGCTCGGCGGGTTCTCGCAATGAGCAGTTCTTC.

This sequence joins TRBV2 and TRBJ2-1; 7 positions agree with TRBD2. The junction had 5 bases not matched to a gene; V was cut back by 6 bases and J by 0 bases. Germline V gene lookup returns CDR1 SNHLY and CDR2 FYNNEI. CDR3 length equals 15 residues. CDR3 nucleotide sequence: TGTGCCAGCAGCCGCAGGGAGGGCTCCTACAATGAGCAGTTCTTC. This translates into CASSRREGSYNEQFF.